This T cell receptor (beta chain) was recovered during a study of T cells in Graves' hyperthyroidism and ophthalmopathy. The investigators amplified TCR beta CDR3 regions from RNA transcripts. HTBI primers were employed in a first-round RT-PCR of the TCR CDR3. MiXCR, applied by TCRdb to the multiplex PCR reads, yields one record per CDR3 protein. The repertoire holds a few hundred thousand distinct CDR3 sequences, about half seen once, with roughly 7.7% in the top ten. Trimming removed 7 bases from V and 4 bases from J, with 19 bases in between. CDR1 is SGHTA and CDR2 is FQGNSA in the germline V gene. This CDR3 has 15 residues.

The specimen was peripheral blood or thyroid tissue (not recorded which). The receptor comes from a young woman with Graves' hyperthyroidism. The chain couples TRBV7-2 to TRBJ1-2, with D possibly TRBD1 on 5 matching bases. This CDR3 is CASTRAGPSTYGYTF. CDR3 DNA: TGTGCCAGCACTCGGGCGGGGCCAAGTACCTATGGCTACACCTTC.